This T cell receptor beta chain was recorded in a study of blood T cell repertoires in COVID-19. Study overall: Nucleic acid was either cDNA or gDNA, and it came from T cells, B-cell-depleted T cells, or PBMCs.

V dropped 5 bases and J dropped 2 bases, with 13 bases sitting between them. CDR1 is LNHDA and CDR2 is SQIVND in the germline V gene (reference sequence). There are 15 residues in the CDR3. Measured with immunoSEQ multiplex PCR; TCRdb has only the in-frame clones, and not every one. The sample comprises just under 80,000 clones, about nine tenths of which are singletons, and around 40% rests with the top ten. The sample was peripheral blood. This TCR was sampled from a human donor in a cohort sampled during active COVID-19. The chain combines TRBV19 with TRBJ2-4; the D gene is possibly TRBD2 (6 bases). In DNA form, the CDR3 reads TGTGCCAGTAGTGGGTTAGCGGTGCCCAAAAACATTCAGTACTTC. Residues: CASSGLAVPKNIQYF.